This entry features one T cell receptor (beta chain) sequence. The antigen remains unidentified. The CDR3 sequence is 15 residues long. Germline-derived CDR1 and CDR2 are MRHNA and SNTAGT. V was cut by 0 bases and J by 6 bases, with 12 bases left in between. With 60 Vbeta and 13 Jbeta primers, the PCR was carried out. Sequencing was performed with immunoSEQ multiplex PCR; in TCRdb, only in-frame clones are kept and a portion is missing. The table has roughly 120,000 clones, about 70% seen once. This sample was taken from a study of cytomegalovirus exposure and HLA in healthy donors. Notes on the study in general: Per a prior analysis, the majority of TCR beta V segments were productive roughly 90% or roughly 30% of the time. Among TCR beta chains, those listed as cytomegalovirus-associated numbered around 180. Some V segments could not be told apart, so they were left out, TRBV6-2 and TRBV6-3 among them.

The sample taken for sequencing was PBMCs. J is TRBJ2-1 and V is TRBV6-4; D is perhaps TRBD2 (6 bases). The clonotype was recovered from a woman aged 25-40 years in good health and CMV-seronegative. The CDR3 bases are TGTGCCAGCAGTGACTCCAATTTGGGGGGCAATGAGCAGTTCTTC. Protein sequence: CASSDSNLGGNEQFF.